These T cell receptor beta chains were read from a single sample in a study of blood T cell repertoires in COVID-19. The assay was immunoSEQ multiplex PCR, and TCRdb's table has in-frame clones only and misses some. The sample contains over 130,000 clones, 88% of which appear only once. Source material: peripheral blood. These receptors all stem from a man aged 55-75 years with active or convalescent COVID-19. Each CDR3 is given with its conserved first and last residue. Fields, in order: D gene, V gene, J gene, CDR3 DNA, CDR3 protein. A D gene is named only where the DNA matches it firmly.

D gene: TRBD1; V gene: TRBV5-1; J gene: TRBJ1-2; CDR3 DNA: TGCGCCAGCAGCTTGGAAGGGACAGGGGGCTATGGCTACACCTTC; CDR3 protein: CASSLEGTGGYGYTF
D gene: NA; V gene: TRBV2; J gene: TRBJ1-3; CDR3 DNA: TGTGCCAGCAGTGCAGGGATAGCTGGAAACACCATATATTTT; CDR3 protein: CASSAGIAGNTIYF
D gene: NA; V gene: TRBV28; J gene: TRBJ2-2; CDR3 DNA: TGTGCCAGCAGTTCGCCAAACTCGGGAGCCGGGGAGCTGTTTTTT; CDR3 protein: CASSSPNSGAGELFF
D gene: TRBD2; V gene: TRBV10-3; J gene: TRBJ2-3; CDR3 DNA: TGTGCCACTACCTTTAGCGGGAGTAGCACAGATACGCAGTATTTT; CDR3 protein: CATTFSGSSTDTQYF
D gene: NA; V gene: TRBV7-9; J gene: TRBJ1-2; CDR3 DNA: TGTGCCAGCAGCTCGCAGACTGGAGCTAACTATGGCTACACCTTC; CDR3 protein: CASSSQTGANYGYTF
D gene: TRBD2; V gene: TRBV18; J gene: TRBJ2-1; CDR3 DNA: TGTGCCAGCTCACCCTCGGGACTAGCGGGGTTGGATGAGCAGTTCTTC; CDR3 protein: CASSPSGLAGLDEQFF
D gene: TRBD1; V gene: TRBV27; J gene: TRBJ1-5; CDR3 DNA: TGTGCCAGCAGTCCTCAGACAGGGGACTTTTATAGCAATCAGCCCCAGCATTTT; CDR3 protein: CASSPQTGDFYSNQPQHF
D gene: NA; V gene: TRBV3-1/TRBV3-2; J gene: TRBJ1-4; CDR3 DNA: TGTGCCAGCAGCCAAGTGGGGGGGGAGAATGAAAAACTGTTTTTT; CDR3 protein: CASSQVGGENEKLFF
D gene: TRBD2; V gene: TRBV27; J gene: TRBJ2-1; CDR3 DNA: TGTGCCAGCAGTTTATCTTCCCATAGCGGGAGGGCGTACAATGAGCAGTTCTTC; CDR3 protein: CASSLSSHSGRAYNEQFF
D gene: NA; V gene: TRBV11-1; J gene: TRBJ2-1; CDR3 DNA: TGTGCCAGCAGCTCAGCACCGACGAGGGAGCAGTTCTTC; CDR3 protein: CASSSAPTREQFF
D gene: NA; V gene: TRBV15; J gene: TRBJ2-3; CDR3 DNA: TGTGCCACCGCACAACAGGGTGGGGGCACAGATACGCAGTATTTT; CDR3 protein: CATAQQGGGTDTQYF
D gene: NA; V gene: TRBV12-3/TRBV12-4; J gene: TRBJ2-1; CDR3 DNA: TGTGCCAGCAGTTCCCTCCTCCAGGGAGAGCAGTTCTTC; CDR3 protein: CASSSLLQGEQFF
D gene: NA; V gene: TRBV2; J gene: TRBJ2-5; CDR3 DNA: TGTGCCAGCAGTGGGGGGGTCAGCGGGCAAGAGACCCAGTACTTC; CDR3 protein: CASSGGVSGQETQYF
D gene: TRBD1; V gene: TRBV7-2; J gene: TRBJ2-3; CDR3 DNA: TGTGCCAGCAGCTTAGGGGACAGTTTCTCTAGCACAGATACGCAGTATTTT; CDR3 protein: CASSLGDSFSSTDTQYF
D gene: NA; V gene: TRBV19; J gene: TRBJ1-2; CDR3 DNA: TGTGCCAGTGGCCCCAGCCTAGAGAGCTACACCTTC; CDR3 protein: CASGPSLESYTF
D gene: NA; V gene: TRBV9; J gene: TRBJ2-5; CDR3 DNA: TGTGCCAGCAGCGTAGGAGGCAGGGCCGACCAAGAGACCCAGTACTTC; CDR3 protein: CASSVGGRADQETQYF
D gene: TRBD1; V gene: TRBV5-4; J gene: TRBJ2-7; CDR3 DNA: TGTGCCAGCAGCCCCCGGGACAGGGGTTACGAGCAGTACTTC; CDR3 protein: CASSPRDRGYEQYF